Below, 24 T cell receptor beta chains from the same sample are listed, as sequenced in a study of vaccination and CD4 T cells after COVID-19. Treatment defined: roughly 10-day PBMC culture with coronavirus spike peptide pools or control peptides (ViraFEST assay). Their specific antigens are unknown. Sequenced with the Oncomine TCR Beta short-read assay was DNA taken from cultured CD4+ T cells. A single record per CDR3 protein comes from TCRdb applying MiXCR to the PCR reads. The table lists more than 7,000 distinct CDR3 sequences, about 61% of them singletons. Sample: cultured CD4+ T cells from blood, taken after SARS-CoV-2 vaccination. The receptors come from a human donor with COVID-19.

The chain has TRBV7-8 and TRBJ2-3; 7 positions agree with TRBD2. Germline V gives CDR1 SGHVS, CDR2 FQNEAQ. This CDR3 has 16 amino acids. V dropped 5 bases and J dropped 0; count of bases not matched to a gene: 8. In DNA, the CDR3 is TGTGCCAGCAGCCCCCCGCGGGGGACTAGCACAGATACGCAGTATTTT. Translated, it gives CASSPPRGTSTDTQYF.

The chain has TRBV7-2 and TRBJ2-3; TRBD2 aligns across 7 bases. The CDR3 totals 18 residues. Trimming took 1 base from V and 4 from J; bases not matched to a gene: 14. From germline, CDR1 is SGHTA and CDR2 FQGNSA. CDR3 loop: CASSLEQRGSHIADTQYF. The CDR3 DNA sequence: TGTGCCAGCAGCTTAGAACAGCGGGGATCCCATATCGCAGATACGCAGTATTTT. Full variable domain (rest looked up from reference TRBV7-2 and TRBJ2-3): GAGVSQSPSNKVTEKGKDVELRCDPISGHTALYWYRQSLGQGLEFLIYFQGNSAPDKSGLPSDRFSAERTGGSVSTLTIQRTQQEDSAVYLCASSLEQRGSHIADTQYFGPGTRLTVL.

The chain carries TRBV11-2 and TRBJ2-1; 13 bases match TRBD2. In germline, CDR1 is SGHAT, CDR2 FQNNGV. The CDR3 has 16 residues. Trimming at V came to 4 bases and at J to 5 bases, leaving 5 bases not matched to a gene. CDR3 protein: CASSSRLAGGNNEQFF. Here the CDR3 DNA reads TGTGCCAGCAGCTCCCGACTAGCGGGGGGCAACAATGAGCAGTTCTTC.

The gene calls are TRBV10-3 and TRBJ1-2; D gene unclear. V gave up 4 bases and J gave up 2 bases, with 8 bases separating them. The CDR3 sequence is 13 residues long. Looked up from germline, CDR1 is ENHRY and CDR2 is SYGVKD. CDR3 residues: CAISGVSNYGYTF. Written as DNA, the CDR3 is TGTGCCATCAGTGGCGTGTCCAACTATGGCTACACCTTC.

The J gene is TRBJ2-3, the V gene TRBV19, with 7 bases lining up with TRBD1. V shed 4 bases, J shed 5 bases, and the junction held 6 bases outside the gene matches. The CDR3 consists of 14 residues. CDR1 is LNHDA and CDR2 is SQIVND in the germline V gene (reference sequence). CDR3 sequence: CASSTQGEIDTQYF. Here the CDR3 DNA reads TGTGCCAGTAGTACGCAGGGGGAGATAGATACGCAGTATTTT. The whole variable domain, filled in from reference TRBV19 and TRBJ2-3, reads DGGITQSPKYLFRKEGQNVTLSCEQNLNHDAMYWYRQDPGQGLRLIYYSQIVNDFQKGDIAEGYSVSREKKESFPLTVTSAQKNPTAFYLCASSTQGEIDTQYFGPGTRLTVL.

A few counts support this clonotype. V gene TRBV11-2 combines with J gene TRBJ2-7, with 8 positions matching TRBD2. The CDR3 is 17 amino acids. Germline trimming cut 5 bases from V and 0 bases from J; bases unmatched to any gene: 12. Germline V CDR1 and CDR2: SGHAT, FQNNGV. For the CDR3, the DNA is TGTGCCAGCAGCCCCAGGGGCAGCGGGGGCCTCTCCTACGAGCAGTACTTC. Translated, it gives CASSPRGSGGLSYEQYF.

V and J are TRBV6-5 and TRBJ1-6; no definite D call. Germline CDR1 MNHEY, CDR2 SVGAGI. CDR3 length: 14 residues. Trimming left V 3 bases short and J 7 bases short, with 10 bases between. The CDR3 coding sequence is TGTGCCAGCAGTTATCGGAGTAACAATTCACCCCTCCACTTT. Protein sequence: CASSYRSNNSPLHF.

This sequence joins TRBV6-1 and TRBJ1-2; no clear D. The CDR3 extends over 13 amino acids. CDR1 MNHNS and CDR2 SASEGT come from the germline V gene. Trimming took 10 bases from V and 0 from J, leaving 12 bases between them. The CDR3: CATRGLPNYGYTF. The CDR3 DNA is TGTGCCACCCGCGGGTTACCTAACTATGGCTACACCTTC.

This clonotype was detected only once. The CDR3 DNA sequence: TGTGCCAGCAGGCCGACAGGGAGGGGACAGCCCCAGCATTTT. This encodes CASRPTGRGQPQHF. The J gene is TRBJ1-5, the V gene TRBV12-3 or TRBV12-4; 7 nucleotides align to TRBD1. Unmatched junction bases numbered 9, after V lost 6 bases and J lost 7 bases. The CDR3 has 14 residues.

CDR3 protein: CSASSVGTGDHYGYTF. Written as DNA, the CDR3 is TGCAGTGCTAGCTCGGTAGGGACAGGGGACCACTATGGCTACACCTTC. The chain joins TRBV20-1 to TRBJ1-2; TRBD1 agrees at 10 bases. CDR3 length: 16 amino acids. V lost 3 bases to trimming and J lost 3 bases; unmatched junction nucleotides: 10. Per the germline V gene, CDR1 is DFQATT and CDR2 is SNEGSKA (reference sequence).

The chain couples TRBV20-1 to TRBJ2-4; tentatively, D is TRBD2 (5 bases). The length of the CDR3 is 13 residues. The germline V gene has CDR1 DFQATT and CDR2 SNEGSKA (reference sequence). V lost 3 bases, J lost 7 bases, and 13 bases lay in between. CDR3 sequence (DNA): TGCAGTGCTAGTTTGAGGGCGAGTAACATTCAGTACTTC. Residues: CSASLRASNIQYF.

Only one count was recorded for this clonotype. The chain employs TRBV6-1 and TRBJ1-1; 11 bases fit TRBD1. The germline V gene encodes CDR1 MNHNS and CDR2 SASEGT. The CDR3 extends over 15 amino acids. With 5 bases clipped from V and 3 bases from J, the junction kept 5 bases outside the gene matches. The CDR3 sequence: CASSRTGGVHTEAFF. CDR3 DNA: TGTGCCAGCAGTCGGACAGGGGGCGTCCACACTGAAGCTTTCTTT.

This chain joins TRBV7-2 and TRBJ2-5; 8 bases align to TRBD2. Germline assignment: CDR1 SGHTA and CDR2 FQGNSA. The V and J ends lost 5 bases and 4 bases, in that order; junction bases with no gene match: 3. CDR3 length equals 13 residues. The CDR3 coding sequence is TGTGCCAGCAGCGTAGGACTAGCAGAGACCCAGTACTTC. Its translation is CASSVGLAETQYF.

The chain has TRBV6-2 or TRBV6-3 and TRBJ1-5; D possibly corresponds to TRBD1 (6 bases). Trimming left V 5 bases short and J 6 bases short, with 11 bases between. Germline loops: CDR1 MNHEY, CDR2 SVGEGT. The CDR3 has 13 residues. This chain's CDR3 is CASSQQGSQPQHF. The CDR3 DNA reads TGTGCCAGCAGTCAACAGGGATCTCAGCCCCAGCATTTT.

This clonotype was seen only once. The chain couples TRBV20-1 to TRBJ2-7; D is tentatively TRBD1 or TRBD2 (5 bases each). Germline lookup yields CDR1 DFQATT and CDR2 SNEGSKA (reference sequence). The CDR3 is made up of 13 amino acids. Trimming took 5 bases from V and 3 from J, leaving 14 bases between them. CDR3 nucleotide sequence: TGCAGTGCTGCTCGGGACGGAGTCTACGAGCAGTACTTC. It encodes CSAARDGVYEQYF.

The CDR3 reads CASRSTENTGELFF. In nucleotides, the CDR3 is TGTGCCAGCAGATCAACAGAGAACACCGGGGAGCTGTTTTTT. The chain carries TRBV2 and TRBJ2-2; D is uncertain. The germline CDR1 and CDR2 sequences are SNHLY and FYNNEI. The V end lost 6 bases, the J end lost 1 base, and 9 bases lay between the germline ends. CDR3 length: 14 amino acids.

The DNA of the CDR3 is TGCAGTGCAGGGCCTAGCACAGATACGCAGTATTTT. This sequence encodes CSAGPSTDTQYF. The chain employs TRBV20-1 and TRBJ2-3; D is unclear. The CDR3 is 12 amino acids. Trimming cost V 6 bases and J 0 bases, with 7 bases left between them. The germline CDR1 and CDR2 sequences are DFQATT and SNEGSKA (reference sequence).

J is TRBJ2-3 and V is TRBV20-1, with TRBD2 identical over 10 bases. Germline lookup yields CDR1 DFQATT and CDR2 SNEGSKA (reference sequence). The CDR3 sequence is 16 residues long. V dropped 4 bases and J dropped 6; count of bases not matched to a gene: 13. CDR3 amino acids: CSATITSGGAADTQYF. The CDR3 DNA reads as TGCAGTGCTACCATCACCAGCGGGGGGGCCGCGGATACGCAGTATTTT.

This clonotype was detected only a few times. The chain combines TRBV27 with TRBJ1-5; the D gene is possibly TRBD1 (5 bases). Germline CDR1 reads MNHEY; CDR2 reads SMNVEV (reference sequence). The CDR3 loop spans 14 amino acids. V was cut by 6 bases and J by 2 bases, with 11 bases left in between. The chain's CDR3 is CASSQQGGNQPQHF. CDR3 in DNA: TGTGCCAGCAGCCAGCAAGGGGGCAATCAGCCCCAGCATTTT.

The genes are TRBV4-2 and TRBJ1-1, with TRBD1 matching 11 bases. CDR3 length equals 14 residues. The trim removed 4 bases at V and 10 bases at J, leaving 8 bases unmatched. Germline values: CDR1 LGHNA, CDR2 YNFKEQ. This CDR3 reads CASSPSRGQGVAFF. The DNA for the CDR3 is TGTGCCAGCAGCCCGAGCCGGGGACAGGGGGTAGCTTTCTTT.

In this sample, this clonotype turned up a few times. V gene TRBV20-1 combines with J gene TRBJ1-1; possible D gene TRBD1, 6 bases. V was pared by 1 base and J by 0 bases, with 18 bases between. Looked up from germline, CDR1 is DFQATT and CDR2 is SNEGSKA (reference sequence). The CDR3 is 17 residues long. The CDR3 region is CSARVAGGARLNTEAFF. The CDR3 DNA sequence: TGCAGTGCTAGAGTAGCCGGGGGGGCCAGACTGAACACTGAAGCTTTCTTT.

This clonotype was seen a handful of times. V gene TRBV12-3 or TRBV12-4 combines with J gene TRBJ1-5; 8 bases match TRBD1. V dropped 5 bases and J dropped 2; count of bases not matched to a gene: 8. The length of the CDR3 is 16 residues. CDR3 DNA: TGTGCCAGCAGTCTTAGACAGGGGAGTGGCAATCAGCCCCAGCATTTT. Its protein is CASSLRQGSGNQPQHF.

V usage is TRBV29-1 and J usage is TRBJ2-5; TRBD1 might be the D (7 bases). Per the germline V gene, CDR1 is SQVTM and CDR2 is ANQGSEA. Trimming cost V 6 bases and J 3 bases, with 11 bases left between them. The CDR3 loop spans 12 amino acids. CDR3 region: CSVAGQKETQYF. The CDR3 DNA reads TGCAGCGTGGCGGGACAGAAAGAGACCCAGTACTTC.

In its sample, this clonotype was seen once. The CDR3 is CASKFSWEGYGYTF. The DNA of the CDR3 is TGTGCCAGCAAGTTTTCTTGGGAGGGCTATGGCTACACCTTC. The chain carries TRBV25-1 and TRBJ1-2; D call uncertain. The CDR3 is 14 residues long. With 7 bases removed from V and 4 bases from J, the gap between germline ends came to 16 bases. Germline assignment: CDR1 MGHDK and CDR2 SYGVNS.